This T cell receptor beta chain comes out of a study of T cells in localized non-small cell lung cancer. Assay used: immunoSEQ multiplex PCR; TCRdb lists only in-frame clones, some missing. The data show 15,000 to 25,000 clones, about 93% seen once. The germline CDR1 and CDR2 sequences are SGHDT and YYEEEE. This CDR3 region has 14 residues. V dropped 3 bases and J dropped 5 bases, with 14 bases sitting between them. This rearrangement joins TRBV5-6 to TRBJ1-1; D is undetermined. The sequencing here drew on peripheral blood, taken before any cancer treatment. The TCR sequence derives from a male donor at least 60 years old with stage I squamous cell lung carcinoma. In DNA form, the CDR3 reads TGTGCCAGCAGCTCCCCAATGGGCGGAACTGAAGCTTTCTTT. Amino acid sequence: CASSSPMGGTEAFF. The complete variable domain, with remaining parts taken from reference TRBV5-6 and TRBJ1-1, reads DAGVTQSPTHLIKTRGQQVTLRCSPKSGHDTVSWYQQALGQGPQFIFQYYEEEERQRGNFPDRFSGHQFPNYSSELNVNALLLGDSALYLCASSSPMGGTEAFFGQGTRLTVV.